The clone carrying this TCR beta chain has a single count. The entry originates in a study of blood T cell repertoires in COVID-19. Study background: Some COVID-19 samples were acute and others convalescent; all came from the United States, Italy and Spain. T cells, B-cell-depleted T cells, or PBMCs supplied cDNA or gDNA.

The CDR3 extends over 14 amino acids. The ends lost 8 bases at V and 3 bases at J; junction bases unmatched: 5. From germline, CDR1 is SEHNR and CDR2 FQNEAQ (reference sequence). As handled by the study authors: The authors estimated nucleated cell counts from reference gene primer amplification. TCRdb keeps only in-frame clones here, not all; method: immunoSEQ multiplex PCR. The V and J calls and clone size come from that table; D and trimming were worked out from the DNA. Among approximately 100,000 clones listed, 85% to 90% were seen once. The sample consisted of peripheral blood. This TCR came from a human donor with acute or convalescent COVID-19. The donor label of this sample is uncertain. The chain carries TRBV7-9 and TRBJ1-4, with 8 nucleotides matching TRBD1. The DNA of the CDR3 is TGTGCCAGCTCCCTCAGGGGGCCTAATGAAAAACTGTTTTTT. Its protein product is CASSLRGPNEKLFF. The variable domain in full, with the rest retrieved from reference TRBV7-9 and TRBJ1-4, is DTGVSQNPRHKITKRGQNVTFRCDPISEHNRLYWYRQTLGQGPEFLTYFQNEAQLEKSRLLSDRFSAERPKGSFSTLEIQRTEQGDSAMYLCASSLRGPNEKLFFGSGTQLSVL.